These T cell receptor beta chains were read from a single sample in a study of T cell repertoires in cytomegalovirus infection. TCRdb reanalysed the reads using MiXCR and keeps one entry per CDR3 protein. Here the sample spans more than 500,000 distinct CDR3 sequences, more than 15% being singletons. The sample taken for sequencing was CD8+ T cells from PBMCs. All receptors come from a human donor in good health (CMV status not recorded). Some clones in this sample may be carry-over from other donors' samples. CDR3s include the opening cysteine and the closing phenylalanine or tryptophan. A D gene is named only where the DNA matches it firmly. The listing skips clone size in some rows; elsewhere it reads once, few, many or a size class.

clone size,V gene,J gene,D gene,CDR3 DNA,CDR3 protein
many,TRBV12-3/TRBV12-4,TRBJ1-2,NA,TGTGCCAGCAGTTGGGACTCCAGCGCCTATGGCTACACCTTC,CASSWDSSAYGYTF
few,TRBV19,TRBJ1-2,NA,TGTGCCAGTAGTGTGGACGGCGCCTATGGCTACACCTTC,CASSVDGAYGYTF
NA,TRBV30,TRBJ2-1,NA,TGTGCCTGGAGTGAAAAGAATCAGGCCTACAATGAGCAGTTCTTC,CAWSEKNQAYNEQFF
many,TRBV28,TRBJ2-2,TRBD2,TGTGCCAGCAGTCAAAGGGGACTAGCGGGAGTTGCCACCGGGGAGCTGTTTTTT,CASSQRGLAGVATGELFF
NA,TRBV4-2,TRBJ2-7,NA,TGTGCCAGCAGCCAAGATAGGGGATCCCAAGACTACTACGAGCAGTACTTC,CASSQDRGSQDYYEQYF
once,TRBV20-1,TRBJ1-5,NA,TGCAGTGCTAGAGCTAGAGGAGTCAATCAGCCCCAGCATTTT,CSARARGVNQPQHF
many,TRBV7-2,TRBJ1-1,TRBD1,TGTGCCAGCAGCTTAGCTGACAGGGGAACTGAAGCTTTCTTT,CASSLADRGTEAFF
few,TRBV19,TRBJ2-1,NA,TGTGCCAGTAGTCCGGGATCCAGCTCCTACAATGAGCAGTTCTTC,CASSPGSSSYNEQFF
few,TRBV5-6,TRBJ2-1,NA,TGTGCCAGCAGTTACCTCGTGGGACCCTACAATGAGCAGTTCTTC,CASSYLVGPYNEQFF
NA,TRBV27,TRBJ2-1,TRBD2,TGTGCCAGCAGTTCTGCCGGGACTAGCGGGAGCGGTGAGCAGTTCTTC,CASSSAGTSGSGEQFF